A selection of T cell receptor beta chains follows, all from one sample in a study of blood T cell repertoires in COVID-19. Using immunoSEQ multiplex PCR, the repertoire was profiled, and TCRdb retains in-frame clones only, with some absent. The profile covers more than 95,000 clones, with more than 75% appearing a single time and roughly 29% taken by the ten largest. Material for sequencing was peripheral blood. These receptor sequences come from a man between 60 and 70 years old with acute or convalescent COVID-19. The CDR3 runs from the conserved cysteine through the conserved F or W. Fields, in order: J gene, V gene, D gene, clone size, CDR3 DNA, CDR3 protein. D genes are given only for firm matches. A row's size may be missing; if present it is once, few, many or a size class.

j_gene: TRBJ2-1; v_gene: TRBV2; d_gene: TRBD2; abundance: NA; CDR3nt: TGTGCCAGCAGTGTGGGTAGCGGGAGAGGCAATGAGCAGTTCTTC; CDR3aa: CASSVGSGRGNEQFF
j_gene: TRBJ2-1; v_gene: TRBV28; d_gene: NA; abundance: NA; CDR3nt: TGTGCCAGCAGTTGGAGGACAGCGAATGAGCAGTTCTTC; CDR3aa: CASSWRTANEQFF
j_gene: TRBJ1-5; v_gene: TRBV12-5; d_gene: NA; abundance: many; CDR3nt: TGTGCTAGTGGTCCAGATCAGCCCCAGCATTTT; CDR3aa: CASGPDQPQHF
j_gene: TRBJ1-2; v_gene: TRBV19; d_gene: NA; abundance: NA; CDR3nt: TGTGCCAGTAGTATAGATCGTGACGGAGGCTCTCGCTACACCTTC; CDR3aa: CASSIDRDGGSRYTF
j_gene: TRBJ1-5; v_gene: TRBV5-5; d_gene: TRBD1; abundance: NA; CDR3nt: TGTGCCAGCGGGACAGGGTCACCCAATCAGCCCCAGCATTTT; CDR3aa: CASGTGSPNQPQHF
j_gene: TRBJ2-4; v_gene: TRBV28; d_gene: NA; abundance: once; CDR3nt: TGTGCCAGCAGTTTCGGACAGTCGTTAGCCAAAAACATTCAGTACTTC; CDR3aa: CASSFGQSLAKNIQYF
j_gene: TRBJ2-7; v_gene: TRBV19; d_gene: TRBD1; abundance: NA; CDR3nt: TGTGCCAGTAGTATCGGGACAGGGACCTACGAGCAGTACTTC; CDR3aa: CASSIGTGTYEQYF
j_gene: TRBJ1-1; v_gene: TRBV5-1; d_gene: NA; abundance: NA; CDR3nt: TGCGCCAGCAGCTTGAGTCCGGGGGAGAGCACTGAAGCTTTCTTT; CDR3aa: CASSLSPGESTEAFF
j_gene: TRBJ1-1; v_gene: TRBV29-1; d_gene: NA; abundance: NA; CDR3nt: TGCAGCGTTGAAGCACAGGATCCTGAAGCTTTCTTT; CDR3aa: CSVEAQDPEAFF
j_gene: TRBJ2-4; v_gene: TRBV28; d_gene: NA; abundance: NA; CDR3nt: TGTGCCAGCAGTACCCGACAGGATCCTCAGTACTTC; CDR3aa: CASSTRQDPQYF